The T cell receptor beta chain described here comes from a study of T-cell memory formation after mild COVID-19. Whole-study results and caveats: Pre-infection memory harbored some responding clones, suggesting cross-reactive memory joined.

This CDR3 is built from 13 residues. Trimming cost V 3 bases and J 9 bases; bases outside gene matches: 6. This clonotype turned up a few times. The antigen is not known. TCRdb re-called the 5' RACE reads with MiXCR, one entry per CDR3 protein. Here the sample spans about 410,000 distinct CDR3 sequences, about a sixth being singletons. The chain recombines TRBV12-3 or TRBV12-4 with TRBJ2-5, with TRBD1 matching 8 bases. The sequencing input was PBMCs or a T cell subset sorted from them (not recorded which). The sequence was collected from a young man who had mild COVID-19 (a few samples of this study predate the infection). Cell type and time point are not known. In DNA, the CDR3 is TGTGCCAGCAGTTTGGCAGGGGGCTTAGCCCAGTACTTC. Residues: CASSLAGGLAQYF.